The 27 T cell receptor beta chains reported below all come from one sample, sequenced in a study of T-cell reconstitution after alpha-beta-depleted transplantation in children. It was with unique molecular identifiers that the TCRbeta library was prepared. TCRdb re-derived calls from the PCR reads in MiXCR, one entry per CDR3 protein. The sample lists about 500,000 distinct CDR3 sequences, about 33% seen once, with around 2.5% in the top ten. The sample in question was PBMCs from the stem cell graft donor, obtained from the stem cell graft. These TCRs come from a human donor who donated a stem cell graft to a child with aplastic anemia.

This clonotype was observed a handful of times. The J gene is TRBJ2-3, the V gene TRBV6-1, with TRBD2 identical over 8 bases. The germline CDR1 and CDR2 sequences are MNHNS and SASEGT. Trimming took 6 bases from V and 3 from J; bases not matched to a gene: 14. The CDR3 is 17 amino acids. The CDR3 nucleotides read TGTGCCAGCAGCCGCAGGTCCAGCGGGAGTGGTACAGATACGCAGTATTTT. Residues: CASSRRSSGSGTDTQYF.

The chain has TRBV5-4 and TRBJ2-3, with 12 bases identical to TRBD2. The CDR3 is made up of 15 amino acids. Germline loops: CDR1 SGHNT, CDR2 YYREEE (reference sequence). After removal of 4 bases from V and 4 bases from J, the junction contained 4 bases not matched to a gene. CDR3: CASSGRLAGADTQYF. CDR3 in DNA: TGTGCCAGCAGCGGGCGACTAGCGGGAGCAGATACGCAGTATTTT. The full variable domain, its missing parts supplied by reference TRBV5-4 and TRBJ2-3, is ETGVTQSPTHLIKTRGQQVTLRCSSQSGHNTVSWYQQALGQGPQFIFQYYREEENGRGNFPPRFSGLQFPNYSSELNVNALELDDSALYLCASSGRLAGADTQYFGPGTRLTVL.

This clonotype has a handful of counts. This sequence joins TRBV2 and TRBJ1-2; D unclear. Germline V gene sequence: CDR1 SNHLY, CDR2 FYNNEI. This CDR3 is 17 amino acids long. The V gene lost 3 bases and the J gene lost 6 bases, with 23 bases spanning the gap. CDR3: CASSDHSSNLGGNGYTF. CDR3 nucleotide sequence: TGTGCCAGCAGTGATCACTCTTCGAATTTAGGAGGGAATGGCTACACCTTC. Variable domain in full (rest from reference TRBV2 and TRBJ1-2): EPEVTQTPSHQVTQMGQEVILRCVPISNHLYFYWYRQILGQKVEFLVSFYNNEISEKSEIFDDQFSVERPDGSNFTLKIRSTKLEDSAMYFCASSDHSSNLGGNGYTFGSGTRLTVV.

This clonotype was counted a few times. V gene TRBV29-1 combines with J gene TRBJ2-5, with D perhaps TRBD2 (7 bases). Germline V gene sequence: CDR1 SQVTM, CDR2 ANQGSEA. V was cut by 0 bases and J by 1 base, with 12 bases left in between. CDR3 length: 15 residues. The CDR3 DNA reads TGCAGCGTTGAAGATCGGGGGGCAGGCCAAGAGACCCAGTACTTC. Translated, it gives CSVEDRGAGQETQYF.

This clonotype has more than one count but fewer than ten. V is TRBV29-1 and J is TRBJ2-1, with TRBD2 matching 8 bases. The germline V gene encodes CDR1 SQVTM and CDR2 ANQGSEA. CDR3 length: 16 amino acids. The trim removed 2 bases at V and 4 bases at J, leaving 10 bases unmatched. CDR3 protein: CSVESPLGLAYNEQFF. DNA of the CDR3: TGCAGCGTTGAATCCCCACTAGGACTAGCTTACAATGAGCAGTTCTTC.

CDR3 sequence: CASSLWPDNEQFF. The CDR3 DNA reads TGTGCCAGCAGCCTTTGGCCCGACAATGAGCAGTTCTTC. The chain employs TRBV11-2 and TRBJ2-1; no clear D gene. The germline CDR1 and CDR2 sequences are SGHAT and FQNNGV. The CDR3 is 13 residues long. V dropped 5 bases and J dropped 5 bases, with 10 bases sitting between them.

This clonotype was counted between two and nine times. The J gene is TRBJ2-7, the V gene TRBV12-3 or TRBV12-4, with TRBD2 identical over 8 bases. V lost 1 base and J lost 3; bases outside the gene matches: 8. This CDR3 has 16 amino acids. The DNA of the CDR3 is TGTGCCAGCAGTTTAGGGGCGGGAGGCCCCTTCTACGAGCAGTACGTC. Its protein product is CASSLGAGGPFYEQYV.

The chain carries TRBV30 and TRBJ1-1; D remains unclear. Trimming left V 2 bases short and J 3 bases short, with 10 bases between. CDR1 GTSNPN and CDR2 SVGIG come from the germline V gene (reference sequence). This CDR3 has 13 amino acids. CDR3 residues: CAWSSGYYTEAFF. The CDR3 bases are TGTGCCTGGAGTAGCGGGTACTACACTGAAGCTTTCTTT.

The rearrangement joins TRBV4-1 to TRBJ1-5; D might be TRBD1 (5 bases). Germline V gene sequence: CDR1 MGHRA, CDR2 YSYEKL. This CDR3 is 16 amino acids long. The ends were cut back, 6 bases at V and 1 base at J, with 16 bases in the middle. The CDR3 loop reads CASSLMVTESNQPQHF. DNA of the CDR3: TGCGCCAGCAGTCTTATGGTGACAGAGAGCAATCAGCCCCAGCATTTT.

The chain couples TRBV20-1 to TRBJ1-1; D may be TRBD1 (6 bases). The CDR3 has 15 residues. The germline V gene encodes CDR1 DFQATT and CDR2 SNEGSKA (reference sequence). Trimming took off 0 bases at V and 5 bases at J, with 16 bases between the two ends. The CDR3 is CSARDRRGALTEAFF. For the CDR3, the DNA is TGCAGTGCTAGAGATCGGCGGGGGGCGCTTACTGAAGCTTTCTTT.

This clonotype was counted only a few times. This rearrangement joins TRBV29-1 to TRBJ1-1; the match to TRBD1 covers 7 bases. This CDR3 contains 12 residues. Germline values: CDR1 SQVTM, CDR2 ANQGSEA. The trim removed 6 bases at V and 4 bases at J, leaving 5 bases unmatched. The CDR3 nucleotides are TGCAGCGTGCGCGGACAGGCCACTGAAGCTTTCTTT. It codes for CSVRGQATEAFF.

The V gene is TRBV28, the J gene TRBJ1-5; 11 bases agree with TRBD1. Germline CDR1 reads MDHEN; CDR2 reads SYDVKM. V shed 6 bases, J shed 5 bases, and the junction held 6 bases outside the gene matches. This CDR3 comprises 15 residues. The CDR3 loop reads CASRPDRGRDQPQHF. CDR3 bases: TGTGCCAGCAGACCGGACAGGGGGCGGGATCAGCCCCAGCATTTT.

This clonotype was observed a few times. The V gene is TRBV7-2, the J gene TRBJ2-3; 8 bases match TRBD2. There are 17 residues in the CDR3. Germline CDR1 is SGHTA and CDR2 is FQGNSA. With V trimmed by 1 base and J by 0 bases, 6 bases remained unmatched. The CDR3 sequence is CASSLGASGFSTDTQYF. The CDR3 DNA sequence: TGTGCCAGCAGCTTAGGAGCTAGCGGGTTTAGCACAGATACGCAGTATTTT.

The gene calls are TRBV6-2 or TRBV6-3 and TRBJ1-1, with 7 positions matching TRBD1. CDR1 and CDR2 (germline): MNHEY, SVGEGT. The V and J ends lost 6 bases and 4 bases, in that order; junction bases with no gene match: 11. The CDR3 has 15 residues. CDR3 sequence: CASSLSNSGGTEAFF. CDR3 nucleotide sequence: TGTGCCAGCAGCCTTTCGAACTCAGGGGGCACTGAAGCTTTCTTT.

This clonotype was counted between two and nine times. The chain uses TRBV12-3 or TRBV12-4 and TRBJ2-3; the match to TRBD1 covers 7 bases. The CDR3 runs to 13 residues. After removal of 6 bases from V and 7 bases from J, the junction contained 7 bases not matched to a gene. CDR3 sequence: CASSQRGRHTQYF. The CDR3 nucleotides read TGTGCCAGCAGCCAAAGGGGGCGGCATACGCAGTATTTT.

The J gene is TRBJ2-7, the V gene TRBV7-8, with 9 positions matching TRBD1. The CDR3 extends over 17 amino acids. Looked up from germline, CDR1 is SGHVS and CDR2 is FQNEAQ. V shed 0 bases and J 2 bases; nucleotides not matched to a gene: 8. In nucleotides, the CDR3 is TGTGCCAGCAGCTTAGCCGGGGCAGGACAGGGGACCTACGAGCAGTACGTC. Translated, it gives CASSLAGAGQGTYEQYV.

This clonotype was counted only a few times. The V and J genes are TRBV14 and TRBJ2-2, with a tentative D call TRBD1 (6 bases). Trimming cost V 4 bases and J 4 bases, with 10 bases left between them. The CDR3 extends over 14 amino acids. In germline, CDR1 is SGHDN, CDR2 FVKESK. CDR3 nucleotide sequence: TGTGCCAGCAGCCGACAGGCGTTCACCGGGGAGCTGTTTTTT. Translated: CASSRQAFTGELFF.

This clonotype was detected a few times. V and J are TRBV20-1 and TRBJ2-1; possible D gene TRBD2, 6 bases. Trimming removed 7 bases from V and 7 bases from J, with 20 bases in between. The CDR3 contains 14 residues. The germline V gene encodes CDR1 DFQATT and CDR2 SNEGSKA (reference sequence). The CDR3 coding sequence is TGCAGTGGGAAGCGGGTGGGATTGGGGAATGAGCAGTTCTTC. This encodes CSGKRVGLGNEQFF.

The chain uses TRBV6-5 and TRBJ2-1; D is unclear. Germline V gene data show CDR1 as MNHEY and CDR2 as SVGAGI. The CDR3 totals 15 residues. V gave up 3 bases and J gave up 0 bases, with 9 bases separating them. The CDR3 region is CASSYQLGSYNEQFF. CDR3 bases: TGTGCCAGCAGTTATCAGCTGGGCTCCTACAATGAGCAGTTCTTC.

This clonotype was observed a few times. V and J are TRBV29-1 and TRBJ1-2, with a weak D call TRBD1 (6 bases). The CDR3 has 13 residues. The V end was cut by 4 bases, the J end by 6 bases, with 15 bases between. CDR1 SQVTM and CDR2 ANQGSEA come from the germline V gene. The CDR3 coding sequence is TGCAGCGTTGGTATTTCAACAGGGAATGGCTACACCTTC. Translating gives CSVGISTGNGYTF. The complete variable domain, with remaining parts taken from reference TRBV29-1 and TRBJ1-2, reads SAVISQKPSRDICQRGTSLTIQCQVDSQVTMMFWYRQQPGQSLTLIATANQGSEATYESGFVIDKFPISRPNLTFSTLTVSNMSPEDSSIYLCSVGISTGNGYTFGSGTRLTVV.

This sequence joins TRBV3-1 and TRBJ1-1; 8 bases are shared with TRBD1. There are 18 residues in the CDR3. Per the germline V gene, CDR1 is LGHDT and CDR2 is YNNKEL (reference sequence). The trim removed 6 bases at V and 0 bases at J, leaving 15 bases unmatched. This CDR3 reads CASSFPQDRVLMNTEAFF. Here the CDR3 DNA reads TGTGCCAGCAGTTTCCCCCAGGACAGGGTGCTTATGAACACTGAAGCTTTCTTT.

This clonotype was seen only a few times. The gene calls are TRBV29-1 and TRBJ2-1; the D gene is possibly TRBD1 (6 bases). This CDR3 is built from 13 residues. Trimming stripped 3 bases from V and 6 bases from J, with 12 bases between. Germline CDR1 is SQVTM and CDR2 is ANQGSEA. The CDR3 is CSVDRGVGNEQFF. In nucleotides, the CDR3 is TGCAGCGTTGACAGGGGTGTCGGCAATGAGCAGTTCTTC.

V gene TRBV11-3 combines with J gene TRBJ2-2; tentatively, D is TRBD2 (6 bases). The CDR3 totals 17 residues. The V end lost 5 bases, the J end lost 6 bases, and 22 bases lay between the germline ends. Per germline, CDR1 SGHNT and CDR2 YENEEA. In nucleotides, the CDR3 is TGTGCCAGCAGCCCCTGGTGGCGGGGATTTCAAGCCGGGGAGCTGTTTTTT. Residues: CASSPWWRGFQAGELFF.

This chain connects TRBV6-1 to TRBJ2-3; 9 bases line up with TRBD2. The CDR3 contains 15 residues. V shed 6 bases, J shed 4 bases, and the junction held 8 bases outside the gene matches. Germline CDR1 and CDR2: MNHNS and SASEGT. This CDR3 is CASRELAGAPDTQYF. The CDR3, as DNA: TGTGCCAGCAGAGAGTTAGCGGGAGCCCCAGATACGCAGTATTTT.

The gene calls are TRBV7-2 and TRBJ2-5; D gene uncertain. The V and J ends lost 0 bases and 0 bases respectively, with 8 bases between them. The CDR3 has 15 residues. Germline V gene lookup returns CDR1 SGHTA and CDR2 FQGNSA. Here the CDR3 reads CASSLAGIYQETQYF. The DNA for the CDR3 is TGTGCCAGCAGCTTAGCGGGAATATACCAAGAGACCCAGTACTTC.

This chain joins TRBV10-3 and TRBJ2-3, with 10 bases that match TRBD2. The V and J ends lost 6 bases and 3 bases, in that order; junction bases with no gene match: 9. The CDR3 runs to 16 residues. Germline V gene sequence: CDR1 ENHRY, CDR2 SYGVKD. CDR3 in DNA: TGTGCCATCAGCCCGGCTAGCGGGGGCGATACAGATACGCAGTATTTT. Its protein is CAISPASGGDTDTQYF.

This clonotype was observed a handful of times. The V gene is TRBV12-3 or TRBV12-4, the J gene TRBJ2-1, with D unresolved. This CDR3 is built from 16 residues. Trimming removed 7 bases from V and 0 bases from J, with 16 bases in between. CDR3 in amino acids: CASTRYLASSYNEQFF. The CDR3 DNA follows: TGTGCCAGCACACGTTATCTGGCGAGCTCCTACAATGAGCAGTTCTTC.